Each of the 9 T cell receptor beta chains below was sequenced from the same sample in a study of T cell repertoires in cytomegalovirus infection. From the reads, TCRdb called clonotypes with MiXCR, one entry per CDR3 protein. Among more than 300,000 distinct CDR3 sequences listed, nearly 35% were seen once. These TCRs are of unknown antigen specificity. The specimen comprised cultured PBMCs, sampled from culture after CMV antigen stimulation. These receptors all come from a human donor in good health (CMV status not recorded). Some clones in this sample may be carry-over from other donors' samples.

This clonotype was detected only a few times. The chain has TRBV6-5 and TRBJ1-2; 9 bases line up with TRBD1. V gave up 6 bases and J gave up 8 bases; unmatched junction bases: 13. The CDR3 is 15 amino acids. Germline CDR1 and CDR2: MNHEY and SVGAGI. The CDR3 sequence: CASSPSRDRVKGYTF. CDR3 DNA sequence: TGTGCCAGCAGCCCCTCCCGGGACAGGGTTAAAGGCTACACCTTC.

This chain links TRBV15 with TRBJ1-1; D remains ambiguous. V was shortened by 1 base and J by 0 bases, with 9 bases between the two germline ends. Germline CDR1 and CDR2: LNHNV and YYDKDF (reference sequence). The CDR3 covers 15 residues. CDR3 sequence: CATSRAQSLNTEAFF. DNA of the CDR3: TGTGCCACCAGCAGAGCCCAGAGTTTGAACACTGAAGCTTTCTTT. Variable domain in full (rest from reference TRBV15 and TRBJ1-1): DAMVIQNPRYQVTQFGKPVTLSCSQTLNHNVMYWYQQKSSQAPKLLFHYYDKDFNNEADTPDNFQSRRPNTSFCFLDIRSPGLGDTAMYLCATSRAQSLNTEAFFGQGTRLTVV.

The V call is TRBV4-3, the J call TRBJ1-6; TRBD1 might be the D (6 bases). The CDR3 is made up of 14 amino acids. Looked up from germline, CDR1 is LGHNA and CDR2 is YSLEER. V was trimmed by 2 bases and J by 6 bases, leaving 8 bases between them. The DNA for the CDR3 is TGCGCCAGCAGCCAACAACAGGGTAATTCACCCCTCCACTTT. Its protein product is CASSQQQGNSPLHF.

A few counts support this clonotype. The DNA for the CDR3 is TGTGCCAGCAGCTTAGGATCTAGCGGGAATTCCTACAATGAGCAGTTCTTC. This sequence encodes CASSLGSSGNSYNEQFF. This chain joins TRBV11-1 and TRBJ2-1; 9 bases align to TRBD2. Germline assignment: CDR1 SGHAT and CDR2 FQDESV (reference sequence). With V trimmed by 1 base and J by 1 base, 5 bases remained unmatched. This CDR3 is 17 amino acids long.

In its sample, this clonotype was seen a few times. The V and J genes are TRBV7-2 and TRBJ1-6; D not resolved. V was shortened by 5 bases and J by 13 bases, with 12 bases between the two germline ends. Per the germline V gene, CDR1 is SGHTA and CDR2 is FQGNSA. This CDR3 comprises 12 residues. CDR3: CASSQILEPLHF. CDR3 DNA: TGTGCCAGCAGCCAAATCCTGGAGCCCCTCCACTTT.

This clonotype appeared a few times. The chain has TRBV11-2 and TRBJ2-5, with TRBD1 matching over 10 bases. The ends lost 1 base at V and 2 bases at J; junction bases unmatched: 1. CDR1 SGHAT and CDR2 FQNNGV come from the germline V gene. The length of the CDR3 is 15 residues. DNA of the CDR3: TGTGCCAGCAGCTTAGGACAGGGGGCTCAAGAGACCCAGTACTTC. It is translated as CASSLGQGAQETQYF. Looking up the rest from reference TRBV11-2 and TRBJ2-5 gives the full variable domain: EAGVAQSPRYKIIEKRQSVAFWCNPISGHATLYWYQQILGQGPKLLIQFQNNGVVDDSQLPKDRFSAERLKGVDSTLKIQPAKLEDSAVYLCASSLGQGAQETQYFGPGTRLLVL.

This clonotype was seen a handful of times. The CDR3 coding sequence is TGTGCCAGCAGCCAACCACCGGGACAGGTACCCGAGCGGGACTACAATGAGCAGTTCTTC. It translates to CASSQPPGQVPERDYNEQFF. The chain has TRBV3-1 and TRBJ2-1, with D possibly matching TRBD1 (8 bases). This CDR3 contains 20 residues. Trimming cost V 2 bases and J 3 bases, with 26 bases left between them. Germline CDR1 and CDR2: LGHDT and YNNKEL (reference sequence).

In its sample, this clonotype was seen a few times. This chain connects TRBV6-1 to TRBJ1-2; possible D gene TRBD1, 6 bases. Germline V gene data show CDR1 as MNHNS and CDR2 as SASEGT. The germline V and J ends were trimmed by 4 bases and 4 bases, with 13 bases remaining between them. The CDR3 consists of 14 residues. CDR3 sequence (DNA): TGTGCCAGCAGTGGGGGGCGGGGGCCCTATGGCTACACCTTC. It codes for CASSGGRGPYGYTF.

The table lists this clonotype with many counts. DNA for the CDR3: TGTGCCAGCAGCCCAACGGGACTCACCTGGGATGAGCAGTTCTTC. Translating gives CASSPTGLTWDEQFF. V gene TRBV7-2 combines with J gene TRBJ2-1; a possible D gene is TRBD2 (6 bases). Trimming took 5 bases from V and 8 from J, leaving 19 bases between them. Germline CDR1 reads SGHTA; CDR2 reads FQGNSA. The CDR3 totals 15 residues. Combining the CDR3 with reference TRBV7-2 and TRBJ2-1 gives the whole variable domain GAGVSQSPSNKVTEKGKDVELRCDPISGHTALYWYRQSLGQGLEFLIYFQGNSAPDKSGLPSDRFSAERTGGSVSTLTIQRTQQEDSAVYLCASSPTGLTWDEQFFGPGTRLTVL.